Following are 2 T cell receptor beta chains from one sample sequenced in a study of T cells in Graves' hyperthyroidism and ophthalmopathy. There were TCR beta CDR3 regions amplified from RNA transcripts. TCR CDR3 underwent first-round RT-PCR with the HTBI primer set. TCRdb fed the multiplex PCR reads into MiXCR, producing one record per CDR3 protein. The table includes about 520,000 distinct CDR3 sequences, roughly 24% detected once. Sequencing was done on a sample of blood. The receptors here all came from a woman in her 30s with Graves' ophthalmopathy.

This clonotype was counted at least ten times. V is TRBV12-3 or TRBV12-4 and J is TRBJ2-7, with 9 bases identical to TRBD1. The CDR3 has 14 amino acids. Unmatched junction bases numbered 5, after V lost 5 bases and J lost 3 bases. The CDR3 DNA sequence: TGTGCCAGCAGTACCGGGACAGGGTACTACGAGCAGTACTTC. It encodes CASSTGTGYYEQYF.

In its sample, this clonotype was seen a few times. V is TRBV30 and J is TRBJ2-7; no definite D call. Trimming took 1 base from V and 4 from J, leaving 5 bases between them. The germline gives CDR1 GTSNPN, CDR2 SVGIG (reference sequence). CDR3 size: 11 residues. In DNA form, the CDR3 reads TGTGCCTGGAGTGGCAGGTACGAGCAGTACTTC. Translation: CAWSGRYEQYF.